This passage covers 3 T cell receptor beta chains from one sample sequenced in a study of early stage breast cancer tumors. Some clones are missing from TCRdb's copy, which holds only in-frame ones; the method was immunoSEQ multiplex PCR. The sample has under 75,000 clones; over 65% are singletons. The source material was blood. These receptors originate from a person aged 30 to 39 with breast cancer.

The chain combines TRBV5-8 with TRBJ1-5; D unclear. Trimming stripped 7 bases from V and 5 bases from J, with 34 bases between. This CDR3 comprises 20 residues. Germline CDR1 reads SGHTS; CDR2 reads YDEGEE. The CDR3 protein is CASHDYSARHFPRWDQPQHF. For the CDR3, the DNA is TGTGCCAGCCACGACTATAGTGCTCGACACTTCCCTCGTTGGGATCAGCCCCAGCATTTT.

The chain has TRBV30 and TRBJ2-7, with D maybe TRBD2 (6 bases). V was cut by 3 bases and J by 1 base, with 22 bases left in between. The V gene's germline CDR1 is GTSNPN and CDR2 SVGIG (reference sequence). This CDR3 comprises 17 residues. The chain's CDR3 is CAWSPLAYGTPSYEQYF. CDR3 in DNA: TGTGCCTGGAGCCCTCTTGCATACGGGACTCCTTCCTACGAGCAGTACTTC.

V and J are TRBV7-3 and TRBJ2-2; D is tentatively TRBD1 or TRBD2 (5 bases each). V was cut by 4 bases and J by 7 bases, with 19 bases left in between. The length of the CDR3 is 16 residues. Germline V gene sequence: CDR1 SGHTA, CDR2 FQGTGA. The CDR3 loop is CASSSRADRGVGELFF. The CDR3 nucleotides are TGTGCCAGCAGCTCCCGAGCTGACCGGGGCGTCGGGGAGCTGTTTTTT.